Listed here is a single TCR beta chain. Data came from immunoSEQ multiplex PCR; TCRdb stores just in-frame clones and leaves some out. The sample contains about 73,000 clones, around 86% of which appear only once. This entry belongs to a study of radiotherapy plus CTLA-4 blockade in lung cancer. The origin of this receptor is a human donor with non-small cell lung cancer that progressed on radiotherapy plus ipilimumab. The sequencing used peripheral blood, collected from a patient treated with radiotherapy plus ipilimumab.

The CDR3 sequence is CASSEARGGELFF. As DNA, the CDR3 is TGTGCCAGCAGTGAAGCGAGGGGAGGGGAGCTGTTTTTT. The rearrangement uses TRBV2 and TRBJ2-2; D is perhaps TRBD1 or TRBD2 (5 bases each). This CDR3 has 13 residues. Germline values: CDR1 SNHLY, CDR2 FYNNEI. Trimming took 0 bases from V and 8 from J, leaving 7 bases between them.